One sample yielded the 11 T cell receptor beta chains listed below, sequenced in a study of cytomegalovirus exposure and HLA in healthy donors. The PCR was carried out with 60 Vbeta primers and 13 Jbeta primers. The data were produced by immunoSEQ multiplex PCR, yet TCRdb's version contains in-frame clones alone and is incomplete. The data hold roughly 150,000 clones, with about 75% observed a single time. The specimen sequenced was PBMCs. These receptors all stem from a female donor in good health and CMV-seronegative.

The chain links TRBV19 to TRBJ1-5; TRBD1 matches 9 bases. The CDR3 spans 14 residues. V lost 3 bases, J lost 6 bases, and 3 bases stayed unmatched. Germline loops: CDR1 LNHDA, CDR2 SQIVND (reference sequence). CDR3 DNA: TGTGCCAGTAGTATCAGGACAGGGGCTCAGCCCCAGCATTTT. Its protein is CASSIRTGAQPQHF.

V usage is TRBV14 and J usage is TRBJ1-1; D remains unclear. Germline lookup yields CDR1 SGHDN and CDR2 FVKESK. Trimming left V 0 bases short and J 7 bases short, with 9 bases between. The CDR3 consists of 13 residues. This CDR3 is CASSQDPGFEAFF. The CDR3 nucleotides read TGTGCCAGCAGCCAAGATCCGGGGTTTGAAGCTTTCTTT.

The chain joins TRBV4-2 to TRBJ2-2; 8 positions agree with TRBD1. The CDR3 contains 16 residues. The ends lost 4 bases at V and 3 bases at J; junction bases unmatched: 7. Germline lookup yields CDR1 LGHNA and CDR2 YNFKEQ. The CDR3 sequence: CASSPRGLSDTGELFF. CDR3 in DNA: TGTGCCAGCAGCCCCAGGGGGCTGTCGGACACCGGGGAGCTGTTTTTT.

The chain carries TRBV2 and TRBJ1-3; 7 nucleotides agree with TRBD1. Losses at the gene ends were 7 bases for V and 4 bases for J; bases not matched to a gene: 7. The length of the CDR3 is 14 residues. Germline CDR1 and CDR2: SNHLY and FYNNEI. The CDR3 spells CASKVGQDGNTIYF. The CDR3 region has the DNA TGTGCCAGCAAGGTTGGACAGGACGGAAACACCATATATTTT.

The chain combines TRBV7-5 with TRBJ1-6. TRBV7-5 is classified as a pseudogene. The CDR3 totals 13 residues. DNA of the CDR3: TGTGCCAGAAGACCTACCGGGGGATCACCCCTCCACTTT. It yields the protein CARRPTGGSPLHF.

CDR3: CASRRGSTGELFF. CDR3 nucleotide sequence: TGTGCCAGCCGGAGGGGAAGCACCGGGGAGCTGTTTTTT. V is TRBV6-5 and J is TRBJ2-2, with a tentative D call TRBD2 (6 bases). Germline V gene sequence: CDR1 MNHEY, CDR2 SVGAGI. This CDR3 is built from 13 residues. V lost 8 bases and J lost 4, with 11 bases in between.

The chain uses TRBV7-2 and TRBJ2-7; D is perhaps TRBD2 (5 bases). Trimming left V 3 bases short and J 3 bases short, with 9 bases between. The CDR3 is made up of 13 amino acids. Germline V gene sequence: CDR1 SGHTA, CDR2 FQGNSA. CDR3 DNA sequence: TGTGCCAGCAGCTTCACAGCGGACTACGAGCAGTACTTC. It encodes CASSFTADYEQYF.

The chain couples TRBV25-1 to TRBJ1-4; no firm D call. The CDR3 consists of 15 residues. CDR1 and CDR2 (germline): MGHDK, SYGVNS. V shed 3 bases and J shed 7 bases, with 15 bases lying between them. This chain's CDR3 is CASSDRASGGEKLFF. The CDR3 nucleotides read TGTGCCAGCAGTGATCGGGCATCTGGAGGTGAAAAACTGTTTTTT.

The rearrangement uses TRBV9 and TRBJ1-6; D is unresolved. The germline CDR1 and CDR2 sequences are SGDLS and YYNGEE. The CDR3 covers 13 residues. The V and J ends lost 0 bases and 10 bases respectively, with 8 bases between them. The CDR3 coding sequence is TGTGCCAGCAGCGTAGCTTATATGTCACCCCTCCACTTT. The encoded protein is CASSVAYMSPLHF. Drawing the rest from reference TRBV9 and TRBJ1-6, the complete variable domain is DSGVTQTPKHLITATGQRVTLRCSPRSGDLSVYWYQQSLDQGLQFLIQYYNGEERAKGNILERFSAQQFPDLHSELNLSSLELGDSALYFCASSVAYMSPLHFGNGTRLTVT.

The chain uses TRBV7-2 and TRBJ2-3, with 8 bases matching TRBD2. The J segment lost 0 bases and the V segment lost 5 bases, leaving 7 bases of the junction unmatched. This CDR3 contains 16 residues. The germline V gene has CDR1 SGHTA and CDR2 FQGNSA. This CDR3 reads CASSRLAIPSTDTQYF. CDR3 DNA sequence: TGTGCCAGCAGCCGACTAGCGATCCCTAGCACAGATACGCAGTATTTT.

The CDR3 sequence is CASSSGLAGSGNTIYF. CDR3 DNA: TGTGCCAGCAGCTCAGGGCTCGCAGGCTCTGGAAACACCATATATTTT. The chain is built from TRBV7-2 and TRBJ1-3, with TRBD1 as a possible D gene (5 bases). V was shortened by 4 bases and J by 0 bases, with 13 bases between the two germline ends. The CDR3 contains 16 residues. The germline V gene encodes CDR1 SGHTA and CDR2 FQGNSA.